This T cell receptor (beta chain) was profiled in a study of blood T cell repertoires in COVID-19. Across the whole study: Collection of acute and convalescent COVID-19 samples took place in the United States, Italy and Spain.

Everyone who took part was roughly 18 to 89 years old, and they came from about two dozen US areas. Before being deemed recovered, Cohort 3 donors had two negative PCRs, clearance, or symptom resolution. This clone was seen once. This specimen includes other DNA sequences encoding the same CDR3. CDR3 length: 11 amino acids. The germline gives CDR1 LGHDT, CDR2 YNNKEL (reference sequence). The V and J ends lost 4 bases and 9 bases respectively, with 7 bases between them. Some clones are missing from TCRdb's copy, which holds only in-frame ones; the method was immunoSEQ multiplex PCR. The repertoire has about 330,000 clones, under 95% of them found once; the top ten carry about a fifth.

The sequence was collected from a woman in her thirties who had recovered from COVID-19. Sequenced: PBMCs or T cells enriched from blood (not recorded which). The chain combines TRBV3-1 (or the pseudogene TRBV3-2) with TRBJ2-1, with no clear D. CDR3 nucleotide sequence: TGTGCCAGCAGCCGGCTTGGTGAGCAGTTCTTC. Protein sequence: CASSRLGEQFF.